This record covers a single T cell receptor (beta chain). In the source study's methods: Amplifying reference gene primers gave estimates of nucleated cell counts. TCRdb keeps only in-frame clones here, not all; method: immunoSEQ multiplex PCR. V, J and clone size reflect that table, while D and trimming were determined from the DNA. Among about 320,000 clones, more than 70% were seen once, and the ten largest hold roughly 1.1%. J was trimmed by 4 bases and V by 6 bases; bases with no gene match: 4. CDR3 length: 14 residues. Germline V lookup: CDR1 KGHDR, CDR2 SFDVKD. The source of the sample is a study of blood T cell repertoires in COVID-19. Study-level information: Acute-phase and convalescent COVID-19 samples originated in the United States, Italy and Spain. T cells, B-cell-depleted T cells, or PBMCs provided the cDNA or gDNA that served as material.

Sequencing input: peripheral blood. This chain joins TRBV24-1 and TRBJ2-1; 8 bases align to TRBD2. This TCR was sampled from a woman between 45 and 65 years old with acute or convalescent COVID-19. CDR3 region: CATSSSGGYNEQFF. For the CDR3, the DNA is TGTGCCACCAGTTCCAGCGGGGGATACAATGAGCAGTTCTTC.